The next 17 T cell receptor beta chains were all read from a single sample in a study of blood T cell repertoires in COVID-19. Clones were sequenced by immunoSEQ multiplex PCR, and TCRdb holds only the in-frame ones, with some missing. The sample records some 130,000 clones, 60% to 80% being singletons. Sequenced input: peripheral blood. Receptors originate from a woman in her 70s with acute or convalescent COVID-19.

This chain connects TRBV9 to TRBJ2-7; maybe TRBD2 (6 bases). This CDR3 spans 15 amino acids. V lost 3 bases and J lost 2, with 15 bases in between. CDR1 and CDR2 (germline): SGDLS, YYNGEE. CDR3 nucleotide sequence: TGTGCCAGCAGCGCCCGGGACTTTCCTACCTACGAGCAGTACTTC. It yields the protein CASSARDFPTYEQYF.

The V and J genes are TRBV2 and TRBJ1-6; TRBD1 is a possible D gene (6 bases). CDR1 and CDR2 (germline): SNHLY, FYNNEI. V lost 7 bases to trimming and J lost 4 bases, with 17 bases between them. The CDR3 length is 16 residues. The DNA for the CDR3 is TGTGCCAGCACGGGAAACAGGGTGGCTTATAATTCACCCCTCCACTTT. Its protein is CASTGNRVAYNSPLHF. Based on the CDR3 plus reference TRBV2 and TRBJ1-6, the full variable domain is EPEVTQTPSHQVTQMGQEVILRCVPISNHLYFYWYRQILGQKVEFLVSFYNNEISEKSEIFDDQFSVERPDGSNFTLKIRSTKLEDSAMYFCASTGNRVAYNSPLHFGNGTRLTVT.

The chain combines TRBV11-2 with TRBJ2-5; 13 bases map to TRBD2. J was trimmed by 0 bases and V by 5 bases; bases with no gene match: 6. This CDR3 has 17 residues. CDR1 and CDR2 (germline): SGHAT, FQNNGV. The CDR3 loop reads CASSLRTSGGYQETQYF. The CDR3 DNA sequence: TGTGCCAGCAGCCTAAGGACTAGCGGGGGTTACCAAGAGACCCAGTACTTC. Full variable domain (outside the CDR3, taken from reference TRBV11-2 and TRBJ2-5): EAGVAQSPRYKIIEKRQSVAFWCNPISGHATLYWYQQILGQGPKLLIQFQNNGVVDDSQLPKDRFSAERLKGVDSTLKIQPAKLEDSAVYLCASSLRTSGGYQETQYFGPGTRLLVL.

This chain links TRBV7-2 with TRBJ2-2; D may be TRBD2 (6 bases). This CDR3 has 14 residues. Trimming left V 2 bases short and J 4 bases short, with 8 bases between. The germline gives CDR1 SGHTA, CDR2 FQGNSA. This CDR3 reads CASSLNGGTGELFF. The CDR3 region has the DNA TGTGCCAGCAGCTTAAACGGGGGCACCGGGGAGCTGTTTTTT.

This clone appeared once. This chain links TRBV5-1 with TRBJ2-1; the match to TRBD2 covers 8 bases. Germline V gives CDR1 SGHRS, CDR2 YFSETQ. The length of the CDR3 is 13 residues. Unmatched junction bases numbered 4, after V lost 1 base and J lost 10 bases. The CDR3 sequence is CASSLTLAGEQFF. CDR3 bases: TGCGCCAGCAGCTTGACCTTAGCGGGGGAGCAGTTCTTC. The full variable domain, completed using reference TRBV5-1 and TRBJ2-1, is KAGVTQTPRYLIKTRGQQVTLSCSPISGHRSVSWYQQTPGQGLQFLFEYFSETQRNKGNFPGRFSGRQFSNSRSEMNVSTLELGDSALYLCASSLTLAGEQFFGPGTRLTVL.

The table lists this clone with a few counts. The V call is TRBV14, the J call TRBJ2-6; 11 bases are a match to TRBD1. CDR3 length: 18 residues. Germline V gene sequence: CDR1 SGHDN, CDR2 FVKESK. The V gene end was trimmed by 3 bases and the J gene end by 3 bases; junction bases not matched to a gene: 7. The CDR3 DNA reads TGTGCCAGCAGCCAGGACAGGGGGCCTCTACTTGGGGCCAACGTCCTGACTTTC. As protein: CASSQDRGPLLGANVLTF.

The chain carries TRBV2 and TRBJ1-1; 7 bases fit TRBD1. Per germline, CDR1 SNHLY and CDR2 FYNNEI. The CDR3 runs 12 residues. After removal of 4 bases from V and 4 bases from J, the junction contained 0 bases not matched to a gene. The CDR3 nucleotides are TGTGCCAGCAGTGGACAGGGCACTGAAGCTTTCTTT. Translating gives CASSGQGTEAFF.

This chain joins TRBV18 and TRBJ1-5, with 9 bases lining up with TRBD1. The CDR3 is made up of 17 amino acids. V shed 3 bases, J shed 6 bases, and the junction held 12 bases outside the gene matches. Germline CDR1 and CDR2: KGHSH and LQKENI. The CDR3 nucleotides are TGTGCCAGCTCACCGGGACAGGGATATGTGAAGGGTCAGCCCCAGCATTTT. This encodes CASSPGQGYVKGQPQHF.

Here the CDR3 DNA reads TGTGCCAGCAGTTACTCGTCGGACGGGAGGGAGACCCAGTACTTC. It specifies CASSYSSDGRETQYF. The J gene is TRBJ2-5, the V gene TRBV6-5; TRBD2 matches at 7 bases. Germline loops: CDR1 MNHEY, CDR2 SVGAGI. The CDR3 consists of 15 residues. V shed 0 bases and J 5 bases; nucleotides not matched to a gene: 6.

V is TRBV4-3 and J is TRBJ1-2; no clear D gene. Trimming pared 1 base from V and 0 bases from J, leaving 9 bases between. This CDR3 is 15 amino acids long. Germline values: CDR1 LGHNA, CDR2 YSLEER. The CDR3 DNA is TGCGCCAGCAGCCAAGCCGCTTACTCTAACTATGGCTACACCTTC. Translated, it gives CASSQAAYSNYGYTF.

The CDR3 loop is CASSPMDRPHEQFF. The DNA for the CDR3 is TGCGCCAGCAGCCCGATGGACAGGCCTCATGAGCAGTTCTTC. The J gene is TRBJ2-1, the V gene TRBV5-1; TRBD1 agrees at 7 bases. Germline-derived CDR1 and CDR2 are SGHRS and YFSETQ. The CDR3 sequence is 14 residues long. The V segment lost 4 bases and the J segment 8 bases; nucleotides outside the gene matches: 9.

This clone was counted ten times or more. The chain carries TRBV10-3 and TRBJ1-1; possibly TRBD1 for D (6 bases). The CDR3 consists of 13 residues. The V gene lost 6 bases and the J gene lost 5 bases, with 13 bases spanning the gap. Looked up from germline, CDR1 is ENHRY and CDR2 is SYGVKD. In DNA form, the CDR3 reads TGTGCCATCAGACAGCAGGGGCCTACTGAAGCTTTCTTT. Protein product: CAIRQQGPTEAFF.

This clone has a single count. V and J are TRBV7-2 and TRBJ2-7, with D uncertain. Trimming pared 2 bases from V and 3 bases from J, leaving 5 bases between. There are 12 residues in the CDR3. Germline loops: CDR1 SGHTA, CDR2 FQGNSA. CDR3 sequence (DNA): TGTGCCAGCAGCTTAACGGTCTACGAGCAGTACTTC. Its protein is CASSLTVYEQYF.

The sample holds a few counts of this clone. The chain combines TRBV10-3 with TRBJ2-7; TRBD2 agrees at 12 bases. The CDR3 is 17 residues long. Trimming removed 8 bases from V and 2 bases from J; junction bases left unmatched: 13. CDR1 and CDR2 from the germline V gene are ENHRY and SYGVKD. CDR3 bases: TGTGCCATCCGGTCGACTAGCGGGGGAGCAAACCCCTACGAGCAGTACTTC. Protein product: CAIRSTSGGANPYEQYF.

The chain has TRBV30 and TRBJ1-2, with D possibly TRBD1 on 6 matching bases. V was clipped by 5 bases and J by 6 bases, with 13 bases between them. The germline gives CDR1 GTSNPN, CDR2 SVGIG (reference sequence). The CDR3 runs to 12 residues. The CDR3 here is CAWQQGSHGYTF. The DNA for the CDR3 is TGTGCCTGGCAACAGGGATCACATGGCTACACCTTC.

This clone was counted a few times. The chain couples TRBV3-1 (or the pseudogene TRBV3-2) to TRBJ1-2, with D possibly TRBD1 on 5 matching bases. Germline V lookup: CDR1 LGHDT, CDR2 YNNKEL (reference sequence). The germline V and J ends were trimmed by 5 bases and 3 bases, with 13 bases remaining between them. The CDR3 has 14 residues. CDR3 DNA sequence: TGTGCCAGCAGCACACACCCAGGGCACTATGGCTACACCTTC. As protein: CASSTHPGHYGYTF.

This rearrangement joins TRBV30 to TRBJ1-2; D call uncertain. The CDR3 contains 15 residues. Germline V gene sequence: CDR1 GTSNPN, CDR2 SVGIG (reference sequence). Deletions cut 4 bases from V and 4 bases from J, with 19 bases between. CDR3 region: CAWIPSPGLGYGYTF. As DNA, the CDR3 is TGTGCCTGGATTCCCTCGCCGGGGTTAGGCTATGGCTACACCTTC.